This is a list of T cell receptor beta chains from one sample in a study of blood T cell repertoires in COVID-19. Sequencing used immunoSEQ multiplex PCR; TCRdb keeps in-frame clones, though not all of them. Altogether roughly 340,000 clones are present, under 95% being singletons, with the ten largest covering roughly 3%. What was sequenced was peripheral blood. The receptors originated from a woman aged 18-35 years who had recovered from COVID-19. Each CDR3 is given with its conserved first and last residue. A D gene is named only where the DNA matches it firmly. Some rows have no size entry. The others give once, few or many, or a class for an expanded clone.

d_call,j_call,v_call,clone_size,cdr3_nt,cdr3_aa
NA,TRBJ2-3,TRBV12-3/TRBV12-4,few,TGTGCCAGCAGCACAACAGGGTCAGATACGCAGTATTTT,CASSTTGSDTQYF
NA,TRBJ1-2,TRBV3-1/TRBV3-2,NA,TGTGCCAGCAGCCAAGATTCCTACTCCCCCGTTAACTATGGCTACACCTTC,CASSQDSYSPVNYGYTF
NA,TRBJ1-5,TRBV9,NA,TGTGCCAGCAGCCCCGAGGGAGGGGCAGGCAATCAGCCCCAGCATTTT,CASSPEGGAGNQPQHF
TRBD2,TRBJ2-3,TRBV4-3,NA,TGCGCCAGCAGCCAGGGGACTAGCGGAAGAACAGATACGCAGTATTTT,CASSQGTSGRTDTQYF
TRBD2,TRBJ2-1,TRBV10-3,NA,TGTGCCATCAGTGAAACTAGCGGGAGTGCATATGAGCAGTTCTTC,CAISETSGSAYEQFF
TRBD2,TRBJ2-1,TRBV5-1,NA,TGCGCCAGCAGCTCCGGACTAGCGGGAGCCAATGAGCAGTTCTTC,CASSSGLAGANEQFF
NA,TRBJ2-3,TRBV6-5,once,TGTGCCAGCAGTTTCCAGCGTTCAGATACGCAGTATTTT,CASSFQRSDTQYF
TRBD2,TRBJ2-3,TRBV7-9,NA,TGTGCCAGCAGCTTATCAGGACTAGCGGGAGCGGCAGATACGCAGTATTTT,CASSLSGLAGAADTQYF
TRBD2,TRBJ2-2,TRBV7-2,NA,TGTGCCAGCAGCTTAGGGGCAGCGGGAGGCCACCTCGGGGAGCTGTTTTTT,CASSLGAAGGHLGELFF
NA,TRBJ1-1,TRBV18,once,TGTGCCAGCTCACCTGAGTTGGACACTGAAGCTTTCTTT,CASSPELDTEAFF
NA,TRBJ2-3,TRBV6-5,NA,TGTGCCAGCAGTTACAATGGTATCGGGAGAGATACGCAGTATTTT,CASSYNGIGRDTQYF
NA,TRBJ1-6,TRBV5-1,NA,TGCGCCAGCAGCTTTAATGATTCACCCCTCCACTTT,CASSFNDSPLHF
TRBD2,TRBJ2-1,TRBV5-1,NA,TGCGCCAGCAGCTTGGGAGCGGGAGTTTCCTATGAGCAGTTCTTC,CASSLGAGVSYEQFF
NA,TRBJ2-3,TRBV7-7,NA,TGTGCCAGCAGCCCCCAAGCAGCGGGCGTGGGAGCAGATACGCAGTATTTT,CASSPQAAGVGADTQYF
TRBD2,TRBJ2-1,TRBV15,NA,TGTGCCACCAGCAGACCCGGGGGGTATGAGCAGTTCTTC,CATSRPGGYEQFF
NA,TRBJ2-1,TRBV5-1,NA,TGCGCCAGCAGTTGGGCGGGAAATGAGCAGTTCTTC,CASSWAGNEQFF
NA,TRBJ1-2,TRBV9,NA,TGTGCCAGCAGCGTAGGGAGCTCGGACAGTCCCTATGGCTACACCTTC,CASSVGSSDSPYGYTF
NA,TRBJ1-2,TRBV19,NA,TGTGCCAGTAGTCCGGCTGGGGGCAGGGATAACTATGGCTACACCTTC,CASSPAGGRDNYGYTF
TRBD1,TRBJ1-1,TRBV19,NA,TGTGCCAGTAGCCGGGACAGCAACCTGAACACTGAAGCTTTCTTT,CASSRDSNLNTEAFF
NA,TRBJ1-1,TRBV5-4,once,TGTGCCAGCAGCTTGCCAGGGGCATATACTGAAGCTTTCTTT,CASSLPGAYTEAFF
TRBD1,TRBJ1-3,TRBV11-2,NA,TGTGCCAGCAGCTTAGATCACAGGGGGCAGGGAAACACCATATATTTT,CASSLDHRGQGNTIYF
NA,TRBJ1-2,TRBV2,few,TGTGCCAGCCTTGCGGGTAGGAATCGGTTAGGCTACACCTTC,CASLAGRNRLGYTF
NA,TRBJ1-3,TRBV5-1,NA,TGCGCCAGCAGCTTCTCGGCGGGCGGAACTGGAAACACCATATATTTT,CASSFSAGGTGNTIYF
TRBD2,TRBJ2-3,TRBV6-2/TRBV6-3,NA,TGTGCCAGCAGCCGACTAGCGGGATATGTGAATACGCAGTATTTT,CASSRLAGYVNTQYF
TRBD1,TRBJ1-1,TRBV3-1/TRBV3-2,NA,TGTGCCAGCAGCGCGGGACAGGGGGCGTTAGACACTGAAGCTTTCTTT,CASSAGQGALDTEAFF
TRBD1,TRBJ1-5,TRBV30,NA,TGTGCCTGGAGTGGGACAAGACAGGGCAAGCAGCCCCAGCATTTT,CAWSGTRQGKQPQHF
NA,TRBJ2-1,TRBV19,NA,TGTGCCAGTAGTATAGATCGGCCCGCAGGTGAGCAGTTCTTC,CASSIDRPAGEQFF
NA,TRBJ1-2,TRBV4-3,NA,TGCGCCAGCAGCCAATTTACAGGGCCAGATGGCTACACCTTC,CASSQFTGPDGYTF
NA,TRBJ2-2,TRBV5-1,NA,TGCGCCAGCAGCTCGGTGGTCGGGGAGCTGTTTTTT,CASSSVVGELFF
NA,TRBJ1-1,TRBV19,NA,TGTGCCAGTAATCAGGGGTACGGTACTGAAGCTTTCTTT,CASNQGYGTEAFF
NA,TRBJ2-1,TRBV9,NA,TGTGCCAGCAGTCAGTTGGGGGCCAGCCGCTCCTACAATGAGCAGTTCTTC,CASSQLGASRSYNEQFF
TRBD2,TRBJ2-2,TRBV20-1,NA,TGCAGTGCTAGTCCTTGGACTAGCGTAACCGGGGAGCTGTTTTTT,CSASPWTSVTGELFF
TRBD2,TRBJ2-1,TRBV11-3,NA,TGTGCCAGCAGCTTAGTGGTGACTAGCGGTTACAATGAGCAGTTCTTC,CASSLVVTSGYNEQFF
NA,TRBJ1-2,TRBV4-3,NA,TGCGCCAGCAGCCAAGCGCAGGGTAGCTATGGCTACACCTTC,CASSQAQGSYGYTF
NA,TRBJ1-3,TRBV5-1,NA,TGCGCCAGCAGCTTGCCCGGCTCTGGAAACACCATATATTTT,CASSLPGSGNTIYF
NA,TRBJ1-1,TRBV7-2,NA,TGTGCCAGCAGCTTTCAAAGGGAGAGCACTGAAGCTTTCTTT,CASSFQRESTEAFF
NA,TRBJ2-5,TRBV4-1,NA,TGCGCCAGCAGCCAAGAGGGCCAGGGGGGAGAGACCCAGTACTTC,CASSQEGQGGETQYF
TRBD1,TRBJ1-6,TRBV7-2,few,TGTGCCAGCAGCTTACAGGGGGCTTATAATTCACCCCTCCACTTT,CASSLQGAYNSPLHF
TRBD2,TRBJ2-5,TRBV11-3,NA,TGTGCCAGCAGCTTAGCACTAGCGGGCCTCCAAGAGACCCAGTACTTC,CASSLALAGLQETQYF
NA,TRBJ1-1,TRBV5-1,NA,TGCGCCAGCACCCCACGAGGATTGACTGAAGCTTTCTTT,CASTPRGLTEAFF